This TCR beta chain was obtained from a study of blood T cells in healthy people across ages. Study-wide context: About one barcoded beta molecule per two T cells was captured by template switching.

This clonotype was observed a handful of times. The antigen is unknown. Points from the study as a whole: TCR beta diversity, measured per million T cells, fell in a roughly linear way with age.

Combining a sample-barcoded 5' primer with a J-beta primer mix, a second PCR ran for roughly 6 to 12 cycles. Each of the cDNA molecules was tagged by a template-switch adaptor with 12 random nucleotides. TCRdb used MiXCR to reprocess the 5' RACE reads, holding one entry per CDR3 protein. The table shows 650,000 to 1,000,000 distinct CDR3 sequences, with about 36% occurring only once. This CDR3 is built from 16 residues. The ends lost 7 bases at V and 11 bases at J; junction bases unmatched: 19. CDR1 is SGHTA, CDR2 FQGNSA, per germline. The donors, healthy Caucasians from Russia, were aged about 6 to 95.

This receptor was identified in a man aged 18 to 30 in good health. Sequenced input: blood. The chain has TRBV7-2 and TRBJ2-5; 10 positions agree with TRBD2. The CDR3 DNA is TGTGCCAGCACCCCAGGCGCACTAGCGGGGTACAATGAGCAGTACTTC. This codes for CASTPGALAGYNEQYF.